A few counts support the clone carrying this TCR beta chain. These data originate in a study of human T cells and chemical hapten exposure. TCRdb redid the calling of the RACE reads with MiXCR, one entry per CDR3 protein. Of about 53,000 distinct CDR3 sequences in the sample, roughly 10% are singletons; the top ten hold about 8.9%. As for time point: pre-sensitization, week 0. Described treatment: therapeutic diphenylcyclopropenone sensitization with weekly scalp DPC. The CDR3 runs 17 residues. The trim removed 5 bases at V and 3 bases at J, leaving 10 bases unmatched. In germline, CDR1 is LNHDA, CDR2 SQIVND (reference sequence).

The sample here was whole blood, taken in connection with sensitization to the hapten diphenylcyclopropenone (DPC). This chain uses TRBV19 with TRBJ2-1, with 10 bases fitting TRBD1. The sequence came from a man aged 35 to 55 with alopecia areata. Some clones in this sample may be carry-over from other donors' samples. The CDR3 sequence: CASSPRPGQGNYNEQFF. The DNA for the CDR3 is TGTGCCAGTAGTCCCCGCCCGGGACAGGGGAACTACAATGAGCAGTTCTTC. Filled out from reference TRBV19 and TRBJ2-1, the complete variable domain reads DGGITQSPKYLFRKEGQNVTLSCEQNLNHDAMYWYRQDPGQGLRLIYYSQIVNDFQKGDIAEGYSVSREKKESFPLTVTSAQKNPTAFYLCASSPRPGQGNYNEQFFGPGTRLTVL.